A selection of T cell receptor beta chains follows, all from one sample in a study of CD8 T cells in ankylosing spondylitis. In TCRdb, the 5' RACE reads were re-called with MiXCR into one record per CDR3 protein. Altogether about 360,000 distinct CDR3 sequences are present, roughly 22% being singletons, with the ten largest covering about an eighth. Material: blood, either unsorted or a sorted T cell fraction (not recorded which). These receptor sequences come from a male donor with ankylosing spondylitis or in good health (not recorded which). The CDR3 runs from the conserved cysteine through the conserved F or W. The D gene is left open where the match is weak. Expanded clones are given a class, and other clones once, few, many or no size at all.

v_call: TRBV11-2; j_call: TRBJ2-3; d_call: -; clone_size: few; cdr3_nt: TGTGCCAGCAGCTTCTACGGGGGATCTTCAGATACGCAGTATTTT; cdr3_aa: CASSFYGGSSDTQYF
v_call: TRBV28; j_call: TRBJ2-4; d_call: TRBD1; clone_size: -; cdr3_nt: TGTGCCAGCACCCGAGGGGGACGGGACAGAAAAAACATTCAGTACTTC; cdr3_aa: CASTRGGRDRKNIQYF
v_call: TRBV10-1; j_call: TRBJ1-2; d_call: TRBD1; clone_size: few; cdr3_nt: TGCGCCAGCAGTGAGAGGGAATCGGGACAGGGAGGAACTAACTATGGCTACACCTTC; cdr3_aa: CASSERESGQGGTNYGYTF
v_call: TRBV24-1; j_call: TRBJ2-2; d_call: TRBD1; clone_size: few; cdr3_nt: TGTGCCACCAGTGACCGCCGGGGACAGGGGCGTAACGGGGAGCTGTTTTTT; cdr3_aa: CATSDRRGQGRNGELFF
v_call: TRBV29-1; j_call: TRBJ2-7; d_call: TRBD1; clone_size: -; cdr3_nt: TGCAGCGTTCCTGCCGACAGGGGCTACGAGCAGTACTTC; cdr3_aa: CSVPADRGYEQYF
v_call: TRBV20-1; j_call: TRBJ2-7; d_call: -; clone_size: few; cdr3_nt: TGCAGTGCTAGAGAGTACCAGGGGATTTCCTACGAGCAGTACTTC; cdr3_aa: CSAREYQGISYEQYF
v_call: TRBV28; j_call: TRBJ2-7; d_call: TRBD1; clone_size: -; cdr3_nt: TGTGCCAGCATGGACAGGACAAACTCCTACGAGCAGTACTTC; cdr3_aa: CASMDRTNSYEQYF
v_call: TRBV29-1; j_call: TRBJ1-2; d_call: TRBD1; clone_size: -; cdr3_nt: TGCAGCGTCCCGGGACAGGGTAACTATGGCTACACCTTC; cdr3_aa: CSVPGQGNYGYTF
v_call: TRBV11-2; j_call: TRBJ2-1; d_call: TRBD2; clone_size: few; cdr3_nt: TGTGCCAGCAGCTTAGAGTACGGGTTTGGCGGGGGCTACAATGAGCAGTTCTTC; cdr3_aa: CASSLEYGFGGGYNEQFF
v_call: TRBV7-9; j_call: TRBJ2-5; d_call: TRBD1; clone_size: few; cdr3_nt: TGTGCCAGCAGCTTAGCCCAGGGGGCTGCGGAGACCCAGTACTTC; cdr3_aa: CASSLAQGAAETQYF
v_call: TRBV4-1; j_call: TRBJ1-1; d_call: TRBD1; clone_size: few; cdr3_nt: TGCGCCAGCAGCCAACCCCACGGACAGGGACGAACTGAAGCTTTCTTT; cdr3_aa: CASSQPHGQGRTEAFF
v_call: TRBV24-1; j_call: TRBJ2-1; d_call: -; clone_size: few; cdr3_nt: TGTGCCACCAGTGATTTGGATGAGCAGTTCTTC; cdr3_aa: CATSDLDEQFF
v_call: TRBV5-5; j_call: TRBJ2-7; d_call: TRBD2; clone_size: few; cdr3_nt: TGTGCCAGCAGCACCCGGGAGGGAGGTTTGAACTACGAGCAGTACTTC; cdr3_aa: CASSTREGGLNYEQYF
v_call: TRBV20-1; j_call: TRBJ2-7; d_call: -; clone_size: -; cdr3_nt: TGCAGTGCTAGATCAGGGGATTCCTACGAGCAGTACTTC; cdr3_aa: CSARSGDSYEQYF
v_call: TRBV11-2; j_call: TRBJ2-5; d_call: -; clone_size: -; cdr3_nt: TGTGCCAGCAGCTTAGAGACGGGGGAAGAGACCCAGTACTTC; cdr3_aa: CASSLETGEETQYF
v_call: TRBV27; j_call: TRBJ2-7; d_call: -; clone_size: -; cdr3_nt: TGTGCCAGCAGTTCCTACCGGGACACTCCCTACGAGCAGTACTTC; cdr3_aa: CASSSYRDTPYEQYF
v_call: TRBV10-3; j_call: TRBJ2-6; d_call: TRBD1; clone_size: -; cdr3_nt: TGTGCCATCGGAGACAGGGGAATCGTGTCTGGGGCCAACGTCCTGACTTTC; cdr3_aa: CAIGDRGIVSGANVLTF
v_call: TRBV10-2; j_call: TRBJ2-3; d_call: TRBD2; clone_size: -; cdr3_nt: TGCGCCAGCAGGAAACCGGGGGGGCACACAGATACGCAGTATTTT; cdr3_aa: CASRKPGGHTDTQYF
v_call: TRBV4-2; j_call: TRBJ2-7; d_call: -; clone_size: few; cdr3_nt: TGTGCCAGCAGCCAAGAGGCTGAGGGGGGTTACGAGCAGTACTTC; cdr3_aa: CASSQEAEGGYEQYF
v_call: TRBV7-8; j_call: TRBJ2-3; d_call: -; clone_size: -; cdr3_nt: TGTGCCAGCAGCTTATTCCGAGCCGATACGCAGTATTTT; cdr3_aa: CASSLFRADTQYF
v_call: TRBV6-1; j_call: TRBJ2-7; d_call: TRBD1; clone_size: few; cdr3_nt: TGTGCCAGCAAGTATGGGACAGACCCGTTCGAGCAGTACTTC; cdr3_aa: CASKYGTDPFEQYF
v_call: TRBV18; j_call: TRBJ2-5; d_call: -; clone_size: many; cdr3_nt: TGTGCCAGCTCACCACCCGGGACACGGGTTGGGGAGACCCAGTACTTC; cdr3_aa: CASSPPGTRVGETQYF
v_call: TRBV7-2; j_call: TRBJ2-2; d_call: TRBD1; clone_size: -; cdr3_nt: TGTGCCACCCATGGGGGACAGGGGCATGATACCGGGGAGCTGTTTTTT; cdr3_aa: CATHGGQGHDTGELFF
v_call: TRBV6-2/TRBV6-3; j_call: TRBJ2-5; d_call: TRBD2; clone_size: few; cdr3_nt: TGTGCCAGCAGTTCGGGGGGGGCCGGAGAGACCCAGTACTTC; cdr3_aa: CASSSGGAGETQYF
v_call: TRBV12-3/TRBV12-4; j_call: TRBJ2-2; d_call: -; clone_size: few; cdr3_nt: TGTGCCAGCAGTTTAGCCGGGTTCACCGGGGAGCTGTTTTTT; cdr3_aa: CASSLAGFTGELFF
v_call: TRBV28; j_call: TRBJ2-3; d_call: TRBD1; clone_size: few; cdr3_nt: TGTGCCAGCAGCCAGGACAGGATTGTTGCAGATACGCAGTATTTT; cdr3_aa: CASSQDRIVADTQYF
v_call: TRBV5-1; j_call: TRBJ1-1; d_call: -; clone_size: -; cdr3_nt: TGCGCCAGCCAGGCCACGAACACTGAAGCTTTCTTT; cdr3_aa: CASQATNTEAFF
v_call: TRBV7-9; j_call: TRBJ2-1; d_call: -; clone_size: few; cdr3_nt: TGTGCCAGCAGCTCCCCCGGGGGTGTACTGGACTACAATGAGCAGTTCTTC; cdr3_aa: CASSSPGGVLDYNEQFF
v_call: TRBV29-1; j_call: TRBJ1-1; d_call: -; clone_size: few; cdr3_nt: TGCAGCGTTGCTTCGCAGGGGGAAGCTTTCTTT; cdr3_aa: CSVASQGEAFF
v_call: TRBV7-2; j_call: TRBJ2-3; d_call: -; clone_size: -; cdr3_nt: TGTGCCAGCAGCTGGCCCCCAGATACGCAGTATTTT; cdr3_aa: CASSWPPDTQYF
v_call: TRBV5-6; j_call: TRBJ2-1; d_call: TRBD2; clone_size: few; cdr3_nt: TGTGCCAGCAGCTTGGCTAGCGGGGGCCAGTCCTACAATGAGCAGTTCTTC; cdr3_aa: CASSLASGGQSYNEQFF
v_call: TRBV4-1; j_call: TRBJ2-2; d_call: -; clone_size: -; cdr3_nt: TGCGCCAGCAGCCATCAAGAGGGATTTCCCGGGGAGCTGTTTTTT; cdr3_aa: CASSHQEGFPGELFF
v_call: TRBV27; j_call: TRBJ2-3; d_call: -; clone_size: few; cdr3_nt: TGTGCCAGCAGCTCGGGCCTTAGCGTGGATACGCAGTATTTT; cdr3_aa: CASSSGLSVDTQYF
v_call: TRBV7-9; j_call: TRBJ2-1; d_call: -; clone_size: -; cdr3_nt: TGTGCCAGCAGCTTAGTTCTCCTCAATGAGCAGTTCTTC; cdr3_aa: CASSLVLLNEQFF
v_call: TRBV24-1; j_call: TRBJ2-2; d_call: -; clone_size: -; cdr3_nt: TGTGCCACCAGTGATCTGCTTCCCAGCACCGGGGAGCTGTTTTTT; cdr3_aa: CATSDLLPSTGELFF
v_call: TRBV14; j_call: TRBJ2-7; d_call: TRBD1; clone_size: -; cdr3_nt: TGTGCCAGCAGCCCCCTCGCCCAGGGGGCCTACGAGCAGTACTTC; cdr3_aa: CASSPLAQGAYEQYF
v_call: TRBV21-1; j_call: TRBJ2-3; d_call: -; clone_size: few; cdr3_nt: TGTGCCAGCAGCAAAGATTTCGGGGGGTGGTACACAGATACGCAGTATTTT; cdr3_aa: CASSKDFGGWYTDTQYF
v_call: TRBV6-2/TRBV6-3; j_call: TRBJ2-7; d_call: -; clone_size: few; cdr3_nt: TGTGCCAGCAGTTACCCGCCGGGGTCGTACGAGCAGTACTTC; cdr3_aa: CASSYPPGSYEQYF
v_call: TRBV12-3/TRBV12-4; j_call: TRBJ2-1; d_call: -; clone_size: few; cdr3_nt: TGTGCCAGCAGTTTCTTCTCGGGGGGCCCCTACAATGAGCAGTTCTTC; cdr3_aa: CASSFFSGGPYNEQFF
v_call: TRBV12-3/TRBV12-4; j_call: TRBJ2-6; d_call: TRBD1; clone_size: -; cdr3_nt: TGTGCCAGCAGGGGACAGGTTGAAACCAACGTCCTGACTTTC; cdr3_aa: CASRGQVETNVLTF
v_call: TRBV5-6; j_call: TRBJ2-5; d_call: -; clone_size: few; cdr3_nt: TGTGCCAGCAGCGGAAACGGGGGTTTCCTACAAGAGACCCAGTACTTC; cdr3_aa: CASSGNGGFLQETQYF
v_call: TRBV7-8; j_call: TRBJ1-1; d_call: TRBD1; clone_size: -; cdr3_nt: TGTGCCAGCAGCTTAGTAGGAGGGACAGGAACTGAAGCTTTCTTT; cdr3_aa: CASSLVGGTGTEAFF
v_call: TRBV9; j_call: TRBJ1-1; d_call: -; clone_size: once; cdr3_nt: TGTGCCAGCAGCGGGAGCCAGGGCAACACTGAAGCTTTCTTT; cdr3_aa: CASSGSQGNTEAFF